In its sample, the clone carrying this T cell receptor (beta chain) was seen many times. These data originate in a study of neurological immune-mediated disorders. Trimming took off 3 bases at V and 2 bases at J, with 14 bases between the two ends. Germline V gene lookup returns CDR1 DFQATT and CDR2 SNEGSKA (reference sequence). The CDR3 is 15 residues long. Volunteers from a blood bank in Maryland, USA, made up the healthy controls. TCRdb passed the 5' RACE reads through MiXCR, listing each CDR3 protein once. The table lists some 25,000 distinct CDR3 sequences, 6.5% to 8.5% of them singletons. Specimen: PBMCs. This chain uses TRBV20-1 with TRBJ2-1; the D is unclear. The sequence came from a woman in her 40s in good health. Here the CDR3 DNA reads TGCAGTGCTAGCACCTCGTTCCGCGCCTACAATGAGCAGTTCTTC. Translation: CSASTSFRAYNEQFF.